This is a list of T cell receptor beta chains from one sample in a study of shared clonotypes between healthy human individuals. Data came from immunoSEQ multiplex PCR; TCRdb stores just in-frame clones and leaves some out. Among around 1.9 million clones, around 95% were seen once, and the ten largest hold 1.5% to 2%. The sequencing sample was made of naive CD8+ T cells from PBMCs. The origin of the receptors is a man in his late teens or twenties in good health. Some clones in this sample may be carry-over from other donors' samples. CDR3s include the opening cysteine and the closing phenylalanine or tryptophan. A D gene is named only where the DNA matches it firmly. The size of a clone is reported for some rows only, either as once, few or many, or as a class for expanded clones.

TGTGCCAGCAGCTTAGGGCCGCCCATGAATACGCAGTATTTT	CASSLGPPMNTQYF	-	TRBV5-6	TRBJ2-3	-
TGTGCCAGCTCACCAGAGGTCCGAAGCCCCGGGGAAAAACTGTTTTTT	CASSPEVRSPGEKLFF	-	TRBV18	TRBJ1-4	once
TGTGCCAGCAGCTATTACTCCGGGACAGGGGGGTGGGAGCAGTTCTTC	CASSYYSGTGGWEQFF	TRBD1	TRBV7-2	TRBJ2-1	-
TGTGCCAGCAGCCCCGGGGGGGTGTTGTCTTACAATGAGCAGTTCTTC	CASSPGGVLSYNEQFF	TRBD2	TRBV11-3	TRBJ2-1	-
TGTGCCAGCGCCAAAAGGCGGGACAGCAATCAGCCCCAGCATTTT	CASAKRRDSNQPQHF	-	TRBV7-3	TRBJ1-5	-
TGTGCCAGCTCCGCGACAGGGAGTCGGAACGAGCAGTACTTC	CASSATGSRNEQYF	TRBD1	TRBV5-6	TRBJ2-7	-
TGCAGCGTTGGGACAGGGTCCGGCTACACCTTC	CSVGTGSGYTF	TRBD1	TRBV29-1	TRBJ1-2	-
TGTGCCAGTAGTATCGAGGACAGGGTGAGCAATCAGCCCCAGCATTTT	CASSIEDRVSNQPQHF	TRBD1	TRBV19	TRBJ1-5	once
TGTGCCCGATCCCGGGCATTCTCAGAGAACGAGCAGTACTTC	CARSRAFSENEQYF	-	TRBV30	TRBJ2-7	-
TGTGCCAGTTCTGTTAAGGGTTGGTCCGGGGAGCTGTTTTTT	CASSVKGWSGELFF	-	TRBV28	TRBJ2-2	once
TGTGCCAGCAGTGAAGAATTAAGGGGAATAATGGACACCATATATTTT	CASSEELRGIMDTIYF	-	TRBV6-1	TRBJ1-3	-
TGTGCCAGTAGTGAGACAGGGGACGATGGAAACACCATATATTTT	CASSETGDDGNTIYF	TRBD1	TRBV19	TRBJ1-3	-
TGTGCCAGCAGCCCCTGGGACAGTCAAGAGACCCAGTACTTC	CASSPWDSQETQYF	TRBD1	TRBV9	TRBJ2-5	-
TGTGCCAGCAGCGCACAGGGGGCGCATAGGGAGACCCAGTACTTC	CASSAQGAHRETQYF	TRBD1	TRBV9	TRBJ2-5	-
TGTGCCAGCAGCTTAGTGAGGACTAGCGCCTACGAGCAGTACTTC	CASSLVRTSAYEQYF	TRBD2	TRBV7-8	TRBJ2-7	once
TGTGCCAGCAGCGAACGGACAGGGGACTATGGCTACACCTTC	CASSERTGDYGYTF	TRBD1	TRBV13	TRBJ1-2	-